Listed here are 13 T cell receptor beta chains from one sample, sequenced in a study of T cells in Graves' hyperthyroidism and ophthalmopathy. Template material for amplifying TCR beta CDR3 regions consisted of RNA transcripts. First-round RT-PCR targeting the TCR CDR3 was performed with the HTBI primer set. TCRdb fed the multiplex PCR reads into MiXCR, producing one record per CDR3 protein. This table holds approximately 620,000 distinct CDR3 sequences, about a sixth found once. Sequenced material: blood. Receptors originate from a woman aged 40 to 50 with Graves' ophthalmopathy.

This clonotype was recorded many times. The V gene is TRBV3-1, the J gene TRBJ2-5; D is ambiguous. This CDR3 is 12 amino acids long. In germline, CDR1 is LGHDT, CDR2 YNNKEL (reference sequence). Trimming shortened V by 1 base and J by 2 bases, and 2 bases separated the two germline ends. This chain's CDR3 is CASSQVQETQYF. In DNA, the CDR3 is TGTGCCAGCAGCCAAGTACAAGAGACCCAGTACTTC.

This clonotype appeared a few times. The rearrangement links TRBV19 to TRBJ2-7; D possibly corresponds to TRBD1 (6 bases). Trimming shortened V by 3 bases and J by 2 bases, and 8 bases separated the two germline ends. Per the germline V gene, CDR1 is LNHDA and CDR2 is SQIVND (reference sequence). CDR3 size: 13 residues. The CDR3: CASSINRAYEQYF. In nucleotides, the CDR3 is TGTGCCAGTAGTATCAACAGGGCCTACGAGCAGTACTTC.

The chain combines TRBV29-1 with TRBJ2-3, with 13 bases that match TRBD2. Trimming removed 8 bases from V and 4 bases from J; junction bases left unmatched: 0. Germline lookup yields CDR1 SQVTM and CDR2 ANQGSEA. The CDR3 has 12 residues. DNA of the CDR3: TGCAGCACTAGCGGGGGGGCAGATACGCAGTATTTT. It specifies CSTSGGADTQYF.

In this sample, this clonotype turned up many times. This chain joins TRBV20-1 and TRBJ1-1; TRBD1 is a possible D gene (6 bases). CDR1 and CDR2 (germline): DFQATT, SNEGSKA (reference sequence). Trimming cost V 5 bases and J 4 bases, with 8 bases left between them. The CDR3 runs to 11 residues. CDR3 DNA sequence: TGCAGTGCTTACAGGGTCACTGAAGCTTTCTTT. Translation gives CSAYRVTEAFF.

This clonotype was detected a few times. CDR3 sequence reads: CASSDRRGGNTGELFF. CDR3 nucleotide sequence: TGTGCCAGCAGTGATAGAAGGGGCGGGAACACCGGGGAGCTGTTTTTT. V usage is TRBV2 and J usage is TRBJ2-2; perhaps TRBD1 as D (5 bases). Trimming removed 3 bases from V and 1 base from J, with 12 bases in between. The CDR3 has 16 amino acids. Germline CDR1 is SNHLY and CDR2 is FYNNEI.

This clonotype has at least ten counts. The chain employs TRBV20-1 and TRBJ2-7; TRBD1 matches 9 bases. Per the germline V gene, CDR1 is DFQATT and CDR2 is SNEGSKA (reference sequence). V dropped 1 base and J dropped 3; count of bases not matched to a gene: 7. This CDR3 has 15 amino acids. This CDR3 is CSARVHQDRGYEQYF. In nucleotides, the CDR3 is TGCAGTGCTAGAGTCCACCAGGACAGGGGCTACGAGCAGTACTTC.

This clonotype was seen repeatedly, ten times or more. The gene calls are TRBV5-1 and TRBJ1-3; D gene unclear. Trimming took 0 bases from V and 2 from J, leaving 12 bases between them. In germline, CDR1 is SGHRS, CDR2 YFSETQ. The length of the CDR3 is 16 residues. CDR3 sequence reads: CASSLAEAVTGNTIYF. The CDR3 DNA follows: TGCGCCAGCAGCTTGGCCGAGGCAGTAACTGGAAACACCATATATTTT.

The chain employs TRBV7-9 and TRBJ2-1; D possibly corresponds to TRBD1 (5 bases). V lost 5 bases, J lost 0 bases, and 14 bases lay in between. CDR3 length: 16 residues. Germline V gene sequence: CDR1 SEHNR, CDR2 FQNEAQ (reference sequence). CDR3 amino acids: CASSPVRQTSYNEQFF. CDR3 DNA: TGTGCCAGCAGCCCAGTGCGACAGACCTCCTACAATGAGCAGTTCTTC. The whole variable domain, filled in from reference TRBV7-9 and TRBJ2-1, reads DTGVSQNPRHKITKRGQNVTFRCDPISEHNRLYWYRQTLGQGPEFLTYFQNEAQLEKSRLLSDRFSAERPKGSFSTLEIQRTEQGDSAMYLCASSPVRQTSYNEQFFGPGTRLTVL.

The V gene is TRBV5-1, the J gene TRBJ2-1; the match to TRBD2 covers 11 bases. CDR1 is SGHRS and CDR2 is YFSETQ in the germline V gene. V was pared by 4 bases and J by 7 bases, with 4 bases of the junction left unmatched. This CDR3 has 14 amino acids. CDR3: CASSVGLAVNEQFF. DNA for the CDR3: TGCGCCAGCAGCGTGGGACTAGCGGTAAATGAGCAGTTCTTC.

This clonotype was detected many times. J is TRBJ1-5 and V is TRBV15; D is unresolved. CDR1 and CDR2 (germline): LNHNV, YYDKDF (reference sequence). Trimming stripped 0 bases from V and 0 bases from J, with 6 bases between. This CDR3 has 15 residues. In nucleotides, the CDR3 is TGTGCCACCAGCAGAGATGGCAATAGCAATCAGCCCCAGCATTTT. Translated, it gives CATSRDGNSNQPQHF.

The gene calls are TRBV27 and TRBJ1-1; TRBD1 agrees at 7 bases. The CDR3 runs to 14 residues. Germline V gene data show CDR1 as MNHEY and CDR2 as SMNVEV (reference sequence). The V segment lost 7 bases and the J segment 4 bases; nucleotides outside the gene matches: 9. CDR3 coding DNA: TGTGCCAGCAAACCGGGACAGTTCCCCACTGAAGCTTTCTTT. It specifies CASKPGQFPTEAFF.

This clonotype was counted many times. The chain uses TRBV28 and TRBJ1-1; TRBD1 is a possible D gene (6 bases). V gave up 3 bases and J gave up 6 bases, with 11 bases separating them. CDR3 length: 13 residues. Germline assignment: CDR1 MDHEN and CDR2 SYDVKM. CDR3 region: CASSFLGAAEAFF. CDR3 in DNA: TGTGCCAGCAGTTTTTTGGGGGCCGCTGAAGCTTTCTTT.

This chain joins TRBV14 and TRBJ2-1, with D perhaps assigned TRBD1 or TRBD2 (5 bases each). The CDR3 is 14 amino acids. V lost 2 bases to trimming and J lost 15 bases, with 20 bases between them. CDR1 is SGHDN, CDR2 FVKESK, per germline. Here the CDR3 DNA reads TGTGCCAGCAGCCAACGGGTGATTGTAGAGGGGCTGTTCTTC. It encodes CASSQRVIVEGLFF.